This T cell receptor (beta chain) derives from a study of blood T cells in healthy people across ages. CDR1 and CDR2 (germline): PRHDT, FYEKMQ (reference sequence). This CDR3 is built from 14 residues. Trimming shortened V by 5 bases and J by 6 bases, and 17 bases separated the two germline ends. Caucasian, healthy and from Russia, the donors were aged between 6 and 90. It was with a sample-barcoded 5' primer and a J-beta primer mix that a second PCR of about 6 to 12 cycles was run. Every single cDNA molecule received a tag from a template-switch adaptor with 12 random nucleotides. In TCRdb, the 5' RACE reads were re-called with MiXCR into one record per CDR3 protein. The table includes 350,000 to 450,000 distinct CDR3 sequences, about 49% detected once. This clonotype was observed a few times. Antigen: not known. Overall study results and limits: Whereas aged donors had fewer naive CD4+ cells, long-lived donors had more of them and higher diversity. Shifts in expanded clonotypes may have been confounded by donor CMV status, which was unknown.

Sequencing was done on a sample of blood. The receptor comes from a man between 60 and 75 years old in good health. The chain carries TRBV13 and TRBJ2-7, with a weak D call TRBD2 (6 bases). In DNA, the CDR3 is TGTGCCAGCAGCCCGGGGGTGGGGTTCGGCGAGCAGTACTTC. This encodes CASSPGVGFGEQYF.